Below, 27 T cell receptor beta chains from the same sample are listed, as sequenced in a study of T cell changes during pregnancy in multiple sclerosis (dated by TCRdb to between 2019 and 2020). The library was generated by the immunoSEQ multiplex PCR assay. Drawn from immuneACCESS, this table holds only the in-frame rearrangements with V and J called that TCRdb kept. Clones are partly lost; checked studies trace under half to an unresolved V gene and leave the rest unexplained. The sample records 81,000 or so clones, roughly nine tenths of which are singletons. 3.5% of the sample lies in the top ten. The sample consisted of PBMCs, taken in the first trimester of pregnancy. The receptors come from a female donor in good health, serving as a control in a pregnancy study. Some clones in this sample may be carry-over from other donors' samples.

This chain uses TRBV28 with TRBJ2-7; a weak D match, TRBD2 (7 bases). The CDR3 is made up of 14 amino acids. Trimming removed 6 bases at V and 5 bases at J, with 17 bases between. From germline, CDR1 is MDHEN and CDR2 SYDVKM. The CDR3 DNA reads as TGTGCCAGCAGGGTGGGGGGGGCTGGCGACGAGCAGTACTTC. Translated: CASRVGGAGDEQYF.

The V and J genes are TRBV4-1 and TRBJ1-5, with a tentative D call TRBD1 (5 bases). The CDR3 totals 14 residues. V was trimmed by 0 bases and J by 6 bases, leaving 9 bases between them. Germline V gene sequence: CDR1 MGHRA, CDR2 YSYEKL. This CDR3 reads CASSQDRGVQPQHF. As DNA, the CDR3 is TGCGCCAGCAGCCAAGATCGGGGGGTTCAGCCCCAGCATTTT.

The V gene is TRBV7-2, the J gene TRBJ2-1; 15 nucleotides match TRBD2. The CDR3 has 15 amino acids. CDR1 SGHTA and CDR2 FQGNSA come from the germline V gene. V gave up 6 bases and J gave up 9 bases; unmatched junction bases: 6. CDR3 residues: CASSWGLAGGGEQFF. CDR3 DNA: TGTGCCAGCAGTTGGGGACTAGCGGGAGGCGGTGAGCAGTTCTTC. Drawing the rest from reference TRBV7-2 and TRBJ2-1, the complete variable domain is GAGVSQSPSNKVTEKGKDVELRCDPISGHTALYWYRQSLGQGLEFLIYFQGNSAPDKSGLPSDRFSAERTGGSVSTLTIQRTQQEDSAVYLCASSWGLAGGGEQFFGPGTRLTVL.

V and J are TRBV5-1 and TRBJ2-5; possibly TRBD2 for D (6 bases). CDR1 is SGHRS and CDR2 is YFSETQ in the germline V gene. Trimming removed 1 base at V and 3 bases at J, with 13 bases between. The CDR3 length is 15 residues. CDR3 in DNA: TGCGCCAGCAGCTTGCGTATTAGCGGTGAAGAGACCCAGTACTTC. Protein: CASSLRISGEETQYF.

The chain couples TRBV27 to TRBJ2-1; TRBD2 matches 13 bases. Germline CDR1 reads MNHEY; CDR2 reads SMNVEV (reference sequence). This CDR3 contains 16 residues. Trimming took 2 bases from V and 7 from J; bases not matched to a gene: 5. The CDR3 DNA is TGTGCCAGCAGTTTAATACTAGCGGGAGGGTGGAATGAGCAGTTCTTC. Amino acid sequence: CASSLILAGGWNEQFF.

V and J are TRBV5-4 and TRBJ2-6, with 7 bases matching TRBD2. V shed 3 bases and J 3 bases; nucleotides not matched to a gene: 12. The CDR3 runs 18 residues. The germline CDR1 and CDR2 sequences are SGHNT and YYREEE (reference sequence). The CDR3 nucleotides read TGTGCCAGCAGCTCCCCCGCGGGGGTGTATTTTGGGGCCAACGTCCTGACTTTC. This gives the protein CASSSPAGVYFGANVLTF.

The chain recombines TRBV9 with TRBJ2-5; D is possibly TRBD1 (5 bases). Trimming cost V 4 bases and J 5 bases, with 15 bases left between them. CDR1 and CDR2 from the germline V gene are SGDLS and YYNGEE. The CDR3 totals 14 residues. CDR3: CASSFQGTRETQYF. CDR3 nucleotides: TGTGCCAGCAGCTTCCAGGGTACACGGGAGACCCAGTACTTC.

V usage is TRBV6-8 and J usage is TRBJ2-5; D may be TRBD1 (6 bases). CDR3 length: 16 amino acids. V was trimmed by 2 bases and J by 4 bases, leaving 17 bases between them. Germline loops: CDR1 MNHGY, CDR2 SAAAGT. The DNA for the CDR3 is TGTGCCAGCAGTTACCTCTTTCGCACAGGGCTAGAGACCCAGTACTTC. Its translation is CASSYLFRTGLETQYF.

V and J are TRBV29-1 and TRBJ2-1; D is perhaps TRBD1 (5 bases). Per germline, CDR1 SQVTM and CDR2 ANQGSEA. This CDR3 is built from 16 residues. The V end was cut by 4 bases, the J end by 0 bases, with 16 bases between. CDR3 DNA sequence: TGCAGCGTTGTATTAGGGGCCCTAGGCTCCTACAATGAGCAGTTCTTC. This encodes CSVVLGALGSYNEQFF.

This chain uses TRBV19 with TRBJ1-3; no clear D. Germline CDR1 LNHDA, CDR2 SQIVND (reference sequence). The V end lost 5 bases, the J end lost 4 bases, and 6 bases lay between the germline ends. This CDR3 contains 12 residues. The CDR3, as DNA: TGTGCCAGTAGTGAGTTCGGAAACACCATATATTTT. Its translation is CASSEFGNTIYF.

The DNA of the CDR3 is TGTGCCAGCACCCAGGAGGGGTACGAGCAGTACTTC. Translated, it gives CASTQEGYEQYF. The chain uses TRBV6-5 and TRBJ2-7, with TRBD2 as a possible D gene (6 bases). The germline V gene encodes CDR1 MNHEY and CDR2 SVGAGI. This CDR3 is built from 12 residues. Trimming stripped 7 bases from V and 4 bases from J, with 11 bases between.

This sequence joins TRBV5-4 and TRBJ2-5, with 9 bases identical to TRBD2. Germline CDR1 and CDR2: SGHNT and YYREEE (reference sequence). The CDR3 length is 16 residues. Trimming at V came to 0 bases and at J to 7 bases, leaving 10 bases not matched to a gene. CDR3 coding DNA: TGTGCCAGCAGCTTGGCGGCGGGGGGGCCGCTAGGGACCCAGTACTTC. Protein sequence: CASSLAAGGPLGTQYF.

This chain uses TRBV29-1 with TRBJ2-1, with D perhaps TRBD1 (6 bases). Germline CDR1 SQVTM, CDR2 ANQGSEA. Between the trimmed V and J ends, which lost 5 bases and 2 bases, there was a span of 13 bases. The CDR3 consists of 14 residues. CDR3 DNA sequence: TGCAGCGTTCTGGGACAATCGACCTACAATGAGCAGTTCTTC. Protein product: CSVLGQSTYNEQFF.

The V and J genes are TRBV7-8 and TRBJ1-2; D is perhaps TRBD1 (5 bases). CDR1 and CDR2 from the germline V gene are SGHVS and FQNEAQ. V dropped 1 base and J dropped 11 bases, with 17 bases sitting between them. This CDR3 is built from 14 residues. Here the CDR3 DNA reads TGTGCCAGCAGCTTAGACCTGACAGCCCTCCCTTACACCTTC. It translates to CASSLDLTALPYTF.

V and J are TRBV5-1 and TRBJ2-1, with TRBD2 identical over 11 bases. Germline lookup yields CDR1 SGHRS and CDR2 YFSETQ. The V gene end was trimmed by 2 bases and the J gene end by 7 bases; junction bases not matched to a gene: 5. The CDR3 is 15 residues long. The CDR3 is CASSFSGRALNEQFF. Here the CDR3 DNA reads TGCGCCAGCAGCTTTAGCGGGAGGGCCCTTAATGAGCAGTTCTTC.

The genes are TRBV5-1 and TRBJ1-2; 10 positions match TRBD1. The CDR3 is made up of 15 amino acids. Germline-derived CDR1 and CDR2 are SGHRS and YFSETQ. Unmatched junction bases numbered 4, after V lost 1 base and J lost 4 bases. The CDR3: CASSLSGTGVYGYTF. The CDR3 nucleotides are TGCGCCAGCAGCTTGAGTGGGACAGGGGTCTATGGCTACACCTTC.

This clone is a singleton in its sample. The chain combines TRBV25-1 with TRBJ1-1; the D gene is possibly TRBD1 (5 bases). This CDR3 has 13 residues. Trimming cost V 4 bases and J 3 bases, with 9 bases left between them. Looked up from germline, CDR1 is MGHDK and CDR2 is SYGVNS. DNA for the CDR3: TGTGCCAGCAGTGGTAAAGGGGACACTGAAGCTTTCTTT. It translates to CASSGKGDTEAFF.

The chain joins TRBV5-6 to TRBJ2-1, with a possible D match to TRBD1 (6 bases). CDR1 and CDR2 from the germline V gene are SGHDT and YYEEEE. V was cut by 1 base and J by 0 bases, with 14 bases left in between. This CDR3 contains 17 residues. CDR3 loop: CASSLPKDRISYNEQFF. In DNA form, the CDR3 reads TGTGCCAGCAGCTTGCCAAAAGACAGGATCTCCTACAATGAGCAGTTCTTC. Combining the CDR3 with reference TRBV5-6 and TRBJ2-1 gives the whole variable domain DAGVTQSPTHLIKTRGQQVTLRCSPKSGHDTVSWYQQALGQGPQFIFQYYEEEERQRGNFPDRFSGHQFPNYSSELNVNALLLGDSALYLCASSLPKDRISYNEQFFGPGTRLTVL.

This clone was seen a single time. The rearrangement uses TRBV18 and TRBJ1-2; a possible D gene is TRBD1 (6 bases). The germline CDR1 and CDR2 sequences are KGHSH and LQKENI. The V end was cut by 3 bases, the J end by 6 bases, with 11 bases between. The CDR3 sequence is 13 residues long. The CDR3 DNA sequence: TGTGCCAGCTCACCGAACTCAGGGGATGGCTACACCTTC. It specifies CASSPNSGDGYTF.

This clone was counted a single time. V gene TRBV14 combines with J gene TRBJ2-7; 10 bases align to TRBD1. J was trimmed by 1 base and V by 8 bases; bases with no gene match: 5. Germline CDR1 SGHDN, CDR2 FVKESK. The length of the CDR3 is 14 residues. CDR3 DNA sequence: TGTGCCAGCTCATGGGACAGGGGATCCTACGAGCAGTACTTC. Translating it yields CASSWDRGSYEQYF.

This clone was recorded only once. The CDR3 DNA reads as TGTGCCAGCAGCTATGGACTAGCGGGAGTTGGGGAGACCCAGTACTTC. The encoded protein is CASSYGLAGVGETQYF. J is TRBJ2-5 and V is TRBV5-6; 13 bases are shared with TRBD2. Unmatched junction bases numbered 7, after V lost 3 bases and J lost 5 bases. The CDR3 extends over 16 amino acids. Germline assignment: CDR1 SGHDT and CDR2 YYEEEE.

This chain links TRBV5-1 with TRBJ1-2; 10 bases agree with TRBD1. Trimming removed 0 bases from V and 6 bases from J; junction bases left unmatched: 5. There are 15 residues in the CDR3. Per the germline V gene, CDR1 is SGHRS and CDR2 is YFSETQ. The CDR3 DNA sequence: TGCGCCAGCAGCTTGGCCGGGGACAGGGGAAATGGCTACACCTTC. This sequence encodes CASSLAGDRGNGYTF.

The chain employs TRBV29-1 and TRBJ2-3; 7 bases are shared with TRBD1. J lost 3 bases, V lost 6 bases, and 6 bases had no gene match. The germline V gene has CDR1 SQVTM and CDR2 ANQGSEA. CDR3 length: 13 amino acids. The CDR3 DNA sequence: TGCAGCGTCCAAGGGGGCTTAACAGATACGCAGTATTTT. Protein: CSVQGGLTDTQYF.

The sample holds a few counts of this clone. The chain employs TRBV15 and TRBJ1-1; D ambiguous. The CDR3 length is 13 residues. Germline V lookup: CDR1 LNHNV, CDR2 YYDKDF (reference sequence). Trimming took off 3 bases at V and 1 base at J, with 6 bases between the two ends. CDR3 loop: CATSSGKNTEAFF. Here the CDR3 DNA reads TGTGCCACCAGCAGCGGGAAGAACACTGAAGCTTTCTTT.

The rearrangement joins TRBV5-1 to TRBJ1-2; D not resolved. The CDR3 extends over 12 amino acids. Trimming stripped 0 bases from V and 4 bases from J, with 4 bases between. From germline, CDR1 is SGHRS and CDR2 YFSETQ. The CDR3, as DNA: TGCGCCAGCAGCTTGGGTAGCTATGGCTACACCTTC. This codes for CASSLGSYGYTF.

The CDR3 loop reads CASSLARGGGTQYF. The CDR3 DNA reads as TGTGCCAGCAGCTTGGCAAGGGGAGGAGGCACGCAGTATTTT. The chain links TRBV5-4 to TRBJ2-3, with D perhaps matching TRBD2 (6 bases). This CDR3 has 14 residues. In germline, CDR1 is SGHNT, CDR2 YYREEE (reference sequence). The germline V and J ends were trimmed by 0 bases and 9 bases, with 14 bases remaining between them.

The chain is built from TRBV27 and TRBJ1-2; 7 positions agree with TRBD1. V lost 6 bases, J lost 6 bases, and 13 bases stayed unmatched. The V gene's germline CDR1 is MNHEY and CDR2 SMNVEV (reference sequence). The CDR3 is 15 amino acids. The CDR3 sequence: CASRPLGRGAHGYTF. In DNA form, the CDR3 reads TGTGCCAGCAGACCCCTGGGCAGGGGGGCCCATGGCTACACCTTC.